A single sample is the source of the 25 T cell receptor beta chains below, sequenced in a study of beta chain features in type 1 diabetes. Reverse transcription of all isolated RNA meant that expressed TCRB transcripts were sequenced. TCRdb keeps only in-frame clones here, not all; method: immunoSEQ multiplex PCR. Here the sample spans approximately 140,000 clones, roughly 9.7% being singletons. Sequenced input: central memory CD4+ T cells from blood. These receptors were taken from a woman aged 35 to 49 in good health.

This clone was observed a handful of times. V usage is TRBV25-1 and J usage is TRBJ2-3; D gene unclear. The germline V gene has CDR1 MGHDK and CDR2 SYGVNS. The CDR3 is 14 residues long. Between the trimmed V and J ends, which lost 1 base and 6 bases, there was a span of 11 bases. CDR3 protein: CASSELQNPDTQYF. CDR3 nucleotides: TGTGCCAGCAGTGAATTACAGAACCCGGATACGCAGTATTTT. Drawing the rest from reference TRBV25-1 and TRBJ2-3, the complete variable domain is EADIYQTPRYLVIGTGKKITLECSQTMGHDKMYWYQQDPGMELHLIHYSYGVNSTEKGDLSSESTVSRIRTEHFPLTLESARPSHTSQYLCASSELQNPDTQYFGPGTRLTVL.

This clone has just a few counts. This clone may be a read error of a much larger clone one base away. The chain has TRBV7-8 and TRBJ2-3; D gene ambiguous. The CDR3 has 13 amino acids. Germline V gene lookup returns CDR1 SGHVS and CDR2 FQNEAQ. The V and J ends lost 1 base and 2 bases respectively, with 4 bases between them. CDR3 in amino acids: CASSLVHTDTQYF. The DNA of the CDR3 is TGTGCCAGCAGCTTAGTTCACACAGATACGCAGTATTTT.

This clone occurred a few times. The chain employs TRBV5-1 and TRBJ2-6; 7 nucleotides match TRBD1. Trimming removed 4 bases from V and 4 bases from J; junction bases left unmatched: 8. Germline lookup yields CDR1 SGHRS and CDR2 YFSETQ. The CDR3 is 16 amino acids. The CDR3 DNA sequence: TGCGCCAGCAGCCCGGAGACAGGGCCCGGGGCCAACGTCCTGACTTTC. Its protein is CASSPETGPGANVLTF.

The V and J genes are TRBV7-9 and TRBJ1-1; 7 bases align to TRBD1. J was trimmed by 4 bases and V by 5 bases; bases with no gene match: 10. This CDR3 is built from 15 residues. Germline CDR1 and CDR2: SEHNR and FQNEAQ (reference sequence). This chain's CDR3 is CASSEYQGGGTEAFF. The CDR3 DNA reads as TGTGCCAGCAGCGAATATCAGGGGGGAGGCACTGAAGCTTTCTTT.

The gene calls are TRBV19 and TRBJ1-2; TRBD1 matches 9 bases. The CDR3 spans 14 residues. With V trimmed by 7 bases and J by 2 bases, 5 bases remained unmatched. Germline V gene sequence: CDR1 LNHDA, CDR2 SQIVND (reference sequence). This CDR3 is CASNTQGANYGYTF. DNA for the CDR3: TGTGCCAGTAATACACAGGGGGCGAACTATGGCTACACCTTC.

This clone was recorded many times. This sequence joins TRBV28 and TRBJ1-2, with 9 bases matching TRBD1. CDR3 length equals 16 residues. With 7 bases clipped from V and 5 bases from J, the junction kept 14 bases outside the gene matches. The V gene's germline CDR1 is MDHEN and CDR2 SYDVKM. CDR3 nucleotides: TGTGCCAGCAATCAACCGGGACAGGGATTGGGGTATGGCTACACCTTC. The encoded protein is CASNQPGQGLGYGYTF.

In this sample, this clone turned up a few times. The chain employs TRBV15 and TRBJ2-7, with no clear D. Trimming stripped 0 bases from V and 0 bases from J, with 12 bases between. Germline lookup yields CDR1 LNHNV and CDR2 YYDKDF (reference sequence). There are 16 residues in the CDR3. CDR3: CATSRDLGRSSYEQYF. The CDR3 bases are TGTGCCACCAGCAGAGATCTAGGCCGAAGCTCCTACGAGCAGTACTTC.

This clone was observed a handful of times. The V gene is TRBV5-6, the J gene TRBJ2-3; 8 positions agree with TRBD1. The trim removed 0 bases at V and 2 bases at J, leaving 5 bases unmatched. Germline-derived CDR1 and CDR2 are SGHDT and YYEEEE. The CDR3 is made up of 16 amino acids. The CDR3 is CASSLGTGQNTDTQYF. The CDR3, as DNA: TGTGCCAGCAGCTTGGGGACAGGGCAAAACACAGATACGCAGTATTTT.

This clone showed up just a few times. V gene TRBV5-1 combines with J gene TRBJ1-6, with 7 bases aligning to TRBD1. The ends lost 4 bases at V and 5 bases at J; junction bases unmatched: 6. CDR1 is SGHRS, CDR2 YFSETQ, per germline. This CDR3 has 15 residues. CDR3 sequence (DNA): TGCGCCAGCAGCCAGCAGGGGGGCGATAATTCACCCCTCCACTTT. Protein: CASSQQGGDNSPLHF.

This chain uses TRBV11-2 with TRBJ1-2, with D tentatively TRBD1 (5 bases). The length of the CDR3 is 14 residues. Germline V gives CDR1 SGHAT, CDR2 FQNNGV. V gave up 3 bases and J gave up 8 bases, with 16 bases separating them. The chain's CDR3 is CASSLGQLSLGYTF. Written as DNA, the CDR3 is TGTGCCAGCAGCTTGGGGCAGCTGTCCTTGGGCTACACCTTC.

The CDR3 sequence: CASSRGMTEAFF. The CDR3 nucleotides read TGTGCCAGCAGCAGGGGTATGACTGAAGCTTTCTTT. The rearrangement links TRBV5-4 to TRBJ1-1; TRBD1 is a possible D gene (5 bases). CDR3 length equals 12 residues. Germline V lookup: CDR1 SGHNT, CDR2 YYREEE (reference sequence). V gave up 4 bases and J gave up 5 bases, with 9 bases separating them.

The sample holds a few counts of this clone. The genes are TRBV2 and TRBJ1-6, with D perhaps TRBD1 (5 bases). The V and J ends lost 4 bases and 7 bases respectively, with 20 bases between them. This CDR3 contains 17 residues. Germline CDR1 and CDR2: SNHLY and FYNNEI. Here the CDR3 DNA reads TGTGCCAGCAGTGGAATCCTCGGGCAGGGCTACAATTCACCCCTCCACTTT. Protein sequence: CASSGILGQGYNSPLHF.

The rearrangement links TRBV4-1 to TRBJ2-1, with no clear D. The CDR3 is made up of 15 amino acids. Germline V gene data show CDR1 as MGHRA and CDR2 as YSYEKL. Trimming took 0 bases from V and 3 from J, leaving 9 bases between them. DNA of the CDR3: TGCGCCAGCAGCCAAGACCCTGGTAGCTACAATGAGCAGTTCTTC. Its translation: CASSQDPGSYNEQFF.

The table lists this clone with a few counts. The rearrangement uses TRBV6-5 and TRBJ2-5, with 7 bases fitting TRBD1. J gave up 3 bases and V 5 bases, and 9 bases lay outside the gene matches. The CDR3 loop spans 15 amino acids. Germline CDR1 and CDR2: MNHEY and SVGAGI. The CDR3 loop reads CASSTLNRGEETQYF. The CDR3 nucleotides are TGTGCCAGCAGTACTCTGAACAGGGGAGAAGAGACCCAGTACTTC.

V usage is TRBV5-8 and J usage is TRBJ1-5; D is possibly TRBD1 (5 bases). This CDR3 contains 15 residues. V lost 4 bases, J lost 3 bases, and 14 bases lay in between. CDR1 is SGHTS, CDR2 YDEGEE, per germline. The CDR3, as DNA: TGTGCCAGCAGCGCATTCAACAGGCTCAATCAGCCCCAGCATTTT. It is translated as CASSAFNRLNQPQHF.

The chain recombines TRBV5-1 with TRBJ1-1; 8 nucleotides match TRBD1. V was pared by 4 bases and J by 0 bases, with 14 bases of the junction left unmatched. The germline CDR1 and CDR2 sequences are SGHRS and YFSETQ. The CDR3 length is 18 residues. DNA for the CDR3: TGCGCCAGCAGCCCAGACAGGGGCTACGCCCGGATGAACACTGAAGCTTTCTTT. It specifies CASSPDRGYARMNTEAFF.

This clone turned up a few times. CDR3 sequence reads: CASSPMTSGAFEQYF. The CDR3 DNA reads TGTGCCAGCTCACCAATGACTAGCGGGGCATTTGAGCAGTACTTC. The gene calls are TRBV18 and TRBJ2-7; 11 bases map to TRBD2. The CDR3 has 15 residues. From germline, CDR1 is KGHSH and CDR2 LQKENI. Losses at the gene ends were 2 bases for V and 7 bases for J; bases not matched to a gene: 7.

The CDR3 DNA is TGCGCCAGCAGCCTTGGACAGGGGAGGTTGGCTAATGAAAAACTGTTTTTT. Translating it yields CASSLGQGRLANEKLFF. The chain recombines TRBV5-1 with TRBJ1-4; 9 bases agree with TRBD1. CDR3 length: 17 residues. The junction had 10 bases not matched to a gene; V was cut back by 4 bases and J by 3 bases. In germline, CDR1 is SGHRS, CDR2 YFSETQ.

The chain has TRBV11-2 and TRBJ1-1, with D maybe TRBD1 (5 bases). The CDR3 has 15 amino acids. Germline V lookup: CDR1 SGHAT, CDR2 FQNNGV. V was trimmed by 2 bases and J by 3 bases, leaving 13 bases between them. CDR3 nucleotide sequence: TGTGCCAGCAGCTTAATGGGGCGCAGGGACACTGAAGCTTTCTTT. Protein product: CASSLMGRRDTEAFF.

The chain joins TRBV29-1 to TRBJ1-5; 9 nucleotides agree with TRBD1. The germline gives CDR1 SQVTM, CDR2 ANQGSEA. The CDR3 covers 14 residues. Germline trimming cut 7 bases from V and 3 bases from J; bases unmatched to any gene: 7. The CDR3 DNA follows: TGCAGCGCCACCGGACAGGGGAACAATCAGCCCCAGCATTTT. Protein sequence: CSATGQGNNQPQHF. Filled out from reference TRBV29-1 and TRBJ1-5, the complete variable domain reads SAVISQKPSRDICQRGTSLTIQCQVDSQVTMMFWYRQQPGQSLTLIATANQGSEATYESGFVIDKFPISRPNLTFSTLTVSNMSPEDSSIYLCSATGQGNNQPQHFGDGTRLSIL.

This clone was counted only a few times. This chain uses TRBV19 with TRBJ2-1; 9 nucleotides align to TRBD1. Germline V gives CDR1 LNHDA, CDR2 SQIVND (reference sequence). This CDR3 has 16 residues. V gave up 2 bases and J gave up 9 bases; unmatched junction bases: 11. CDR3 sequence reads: CASSIIGQGRGREQFF. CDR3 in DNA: TGTGCCAGTAGTATAATCGGACAGGGGAGGGGTCGTGAGCAGTTCTTC.

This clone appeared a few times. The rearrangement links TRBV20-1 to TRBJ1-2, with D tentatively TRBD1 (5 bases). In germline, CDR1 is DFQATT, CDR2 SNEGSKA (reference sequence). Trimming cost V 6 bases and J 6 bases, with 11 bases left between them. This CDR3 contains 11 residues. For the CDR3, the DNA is TGCAGTGCGAGGACACTGCATGGCTACACCTTC. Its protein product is CSARTLHGYTF.

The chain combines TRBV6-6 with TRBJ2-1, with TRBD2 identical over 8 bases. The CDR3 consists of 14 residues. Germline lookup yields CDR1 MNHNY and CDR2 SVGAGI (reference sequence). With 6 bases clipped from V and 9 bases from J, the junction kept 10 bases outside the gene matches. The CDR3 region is CASRSQRGYGEQFF. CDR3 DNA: TGTGCCAGCAGGAGCCAGCGGGGGTACGGTGAGCAGTTCTTC.

The CDR3 protein is CASRGLADSYNEQFF. The DNA for the CDR3 is TGTGCCAGCAGAGGACTAGCGGATTCCTACAATGAGCAGTTCTTC. The chain has TRBV14 and TRBJ2-1, with 10 bases that match TRBD2. Germline CDR1 SGHDN, CDR2 FVKESK. The CDR3 extends over 15 amino acids. After removal of 6 bases from V and 1 base from J, the junction contained 3 bases not matched to a gene.

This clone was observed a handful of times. The CDR3 is CASAQGFYEQYF. Here the CDR3 DNA reads TGTGCCAGCGCTCAGGGGTTCTACGAGCAGTACTTC. This chain joins TRBV6-6 and TRBJ2-7, with TRBD1 as a possible D gene (6 bases). The CDR3 is 12 residues long. V was clipped by 8 bases and J by 3 bases, with 11 bases between them. The germline V gene has CDR1 MNHNY and CDR2 SVGAGI (reference sequence).